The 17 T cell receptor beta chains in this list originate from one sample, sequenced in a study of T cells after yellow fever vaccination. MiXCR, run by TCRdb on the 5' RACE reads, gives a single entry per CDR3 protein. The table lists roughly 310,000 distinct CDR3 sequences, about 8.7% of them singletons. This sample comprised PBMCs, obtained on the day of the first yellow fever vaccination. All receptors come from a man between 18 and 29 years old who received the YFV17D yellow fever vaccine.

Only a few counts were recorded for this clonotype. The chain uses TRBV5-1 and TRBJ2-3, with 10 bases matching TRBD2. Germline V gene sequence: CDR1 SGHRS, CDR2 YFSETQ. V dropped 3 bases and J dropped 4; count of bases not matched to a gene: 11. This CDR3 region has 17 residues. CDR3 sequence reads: CASSSYGLAEEPDTQYF. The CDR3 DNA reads TGCGCCAGCAGCTCCTATGGACTAGCGGAGGAACCAGATACGCAGTATTTT. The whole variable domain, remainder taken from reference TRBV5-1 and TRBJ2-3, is KAGVTQTPRYLIKTRGQQVTLSCSPISGHRSVSWYQQTPGQGLQFLFEYFSETQRNKGNFPGRFSGRQFSNSRSEMNVSTLELGDSALYLCASSSYGLAEEPDTQYFGPGTRLTVL.

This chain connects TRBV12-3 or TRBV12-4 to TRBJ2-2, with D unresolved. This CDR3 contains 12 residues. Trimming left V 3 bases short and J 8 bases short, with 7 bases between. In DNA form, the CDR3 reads TGTGCCAGCAGTTTTTCTTCTGGGGAGCTGTTTTTT. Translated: CASSFSSGELFF.

CDR3 residues: CASTQDRYNEQFF. CDR3 DNA sequence: TGCGCCAGCACTCAAGACAGGTACAATGAGCAGTTCTTC. V and J are TRBV5-1 and TRBJ2-1, with D possibly matching TRBD1 (6 bases). This CDR3 has 13 residues. The V end was cut by 6 bases, the J end by 4 bases, with 11 bases between. The germline V gene encodes CDR1 SGHRS and CDR2 YFSETQ. The variable domain in full, with the rest retrieved from reference TRBV5-1 and TRBJ2-1, is KAGVTQTPRYLIKTRGQQVTLSCSPISGHRSVSWYQQTPGQGLQFLFEYFSETQRNKGNFPGRFSGRQFSNSRSEMNVSTLELGDSALYLCASTQDRYNEQFFGPGTRLTVL.

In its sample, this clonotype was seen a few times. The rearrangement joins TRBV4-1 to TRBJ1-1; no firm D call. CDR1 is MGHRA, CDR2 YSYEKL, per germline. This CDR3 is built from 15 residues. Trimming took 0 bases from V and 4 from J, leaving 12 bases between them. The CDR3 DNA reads TGCGCCAGCAGCCAAGATCGCATAGACCCCACTGAAGCTTTCTTT. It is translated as CASSQDRIDPTEAFF.

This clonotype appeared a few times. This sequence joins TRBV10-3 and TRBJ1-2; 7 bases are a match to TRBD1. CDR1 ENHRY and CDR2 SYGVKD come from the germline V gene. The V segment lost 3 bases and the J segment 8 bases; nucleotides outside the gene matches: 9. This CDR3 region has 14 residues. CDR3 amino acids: CAISEQGNSNGYTF. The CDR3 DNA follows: TGTGCCATCAGTGAACAGGGGAATTCGAACGGCTACACCTTC.

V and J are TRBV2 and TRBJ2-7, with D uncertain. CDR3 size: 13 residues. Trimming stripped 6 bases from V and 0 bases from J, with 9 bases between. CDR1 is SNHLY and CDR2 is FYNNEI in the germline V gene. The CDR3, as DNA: TGTGCCAGCAGCGGACGGTTCTCCTACGAGCAGTACGTC. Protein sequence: CASSGRFSYEQYV.

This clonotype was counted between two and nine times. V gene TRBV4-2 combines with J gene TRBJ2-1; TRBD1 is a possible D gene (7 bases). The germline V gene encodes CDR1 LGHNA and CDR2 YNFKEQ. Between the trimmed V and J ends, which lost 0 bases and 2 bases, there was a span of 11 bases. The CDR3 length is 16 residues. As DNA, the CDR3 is TGTGCCAGCAGCCAAGACGGGGGACAGCCCTACAATGAGCAGTTCTTC. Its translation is CASSQDGGQPYNEQFF.

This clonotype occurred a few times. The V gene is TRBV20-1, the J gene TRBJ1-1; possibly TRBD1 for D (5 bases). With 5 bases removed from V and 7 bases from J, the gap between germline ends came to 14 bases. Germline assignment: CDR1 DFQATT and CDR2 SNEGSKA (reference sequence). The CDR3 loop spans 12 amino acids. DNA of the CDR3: TGCAGTGCTGGGACGGGGATAAATGAAGCTTTCTTT. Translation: CSAGTGINEAFF.

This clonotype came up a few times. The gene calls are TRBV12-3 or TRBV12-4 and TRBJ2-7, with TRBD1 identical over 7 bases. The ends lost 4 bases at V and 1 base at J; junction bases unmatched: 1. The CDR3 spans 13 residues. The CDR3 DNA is TGTGCCAGCAGTTGGGACAGATCCTACGAGCAGTACTTC. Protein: CASSWDRSYEQYF.

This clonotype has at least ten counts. The CDR3, as DNA: TGTGCCAGCAGTTACGTTGCTGGTGGAGACCTGAACACTGAAGCTTTCTTT. Residues: CASSYVAGGDLNTEAFF. The V and J genes are TRBV6-5 and TRBJ1-1; D not certain. V lost 2 bases and J 0 bases, leaving 16 bases between the germline ends. Germline V gives CDR1 MNHEY, CDR2 SVGAGI. The CDR3 length is 17 residues.

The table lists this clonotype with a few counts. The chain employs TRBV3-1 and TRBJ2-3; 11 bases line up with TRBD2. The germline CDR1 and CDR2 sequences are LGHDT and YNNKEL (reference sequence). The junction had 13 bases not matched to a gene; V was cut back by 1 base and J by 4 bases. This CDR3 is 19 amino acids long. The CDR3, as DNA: TGTGCCAGCAGCCAAGTGGAACTAGCGGGGGATATAAGCGCAGATACGCAGTATTTT. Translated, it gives CASSQVELAGDISADTQYF.

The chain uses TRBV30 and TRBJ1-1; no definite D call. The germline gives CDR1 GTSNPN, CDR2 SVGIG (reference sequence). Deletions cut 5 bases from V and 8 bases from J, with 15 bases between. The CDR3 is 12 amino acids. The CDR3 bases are TGTGCCTGGGAAATAATAAGGGCCGAAGCTTTCTTT. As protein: CAWEIIRAEAFF.

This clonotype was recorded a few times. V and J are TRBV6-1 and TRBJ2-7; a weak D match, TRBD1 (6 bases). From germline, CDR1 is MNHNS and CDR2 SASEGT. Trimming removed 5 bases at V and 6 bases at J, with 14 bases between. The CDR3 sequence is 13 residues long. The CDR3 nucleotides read TGTGCCAGCAGTCCCCGATCAGGGGCCGAGCAGTACGTC. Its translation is CASSPRSGAEQYV.

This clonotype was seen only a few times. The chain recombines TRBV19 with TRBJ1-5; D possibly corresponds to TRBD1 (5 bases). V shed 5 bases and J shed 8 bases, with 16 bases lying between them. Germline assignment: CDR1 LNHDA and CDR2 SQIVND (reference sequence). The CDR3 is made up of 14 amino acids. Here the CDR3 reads CASSEGSPGEPQHF. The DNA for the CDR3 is TGTGCCAGTAGTGAAGGGTCCCCGGGGGAGCCCCAGCATTTT.

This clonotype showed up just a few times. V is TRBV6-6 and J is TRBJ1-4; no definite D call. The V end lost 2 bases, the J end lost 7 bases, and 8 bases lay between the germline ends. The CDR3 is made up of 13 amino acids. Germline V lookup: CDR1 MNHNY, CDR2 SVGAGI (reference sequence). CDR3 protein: CASSYPGIEKLFF. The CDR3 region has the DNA TGTGCCAGCAGTTACCCGGGAATTGAAAAACTGTTTTTT.

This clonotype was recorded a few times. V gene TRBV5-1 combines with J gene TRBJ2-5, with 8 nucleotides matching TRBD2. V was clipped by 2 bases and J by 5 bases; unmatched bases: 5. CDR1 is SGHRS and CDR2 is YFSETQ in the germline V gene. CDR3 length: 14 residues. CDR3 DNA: TGCGCCAGCAGCTTTATTAGCGGGATGGAGACCCAGTACTTC. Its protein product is CASSFISGMETQYF.

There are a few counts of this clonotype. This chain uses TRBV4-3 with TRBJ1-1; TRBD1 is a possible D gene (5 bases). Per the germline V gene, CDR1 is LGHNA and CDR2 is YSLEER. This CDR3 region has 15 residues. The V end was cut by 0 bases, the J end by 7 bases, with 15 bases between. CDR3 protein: CASSQEFPGPVEAFF. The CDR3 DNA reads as TGCGCCAGCAGCCAAGAGTTTCCGGGGCCGGTTGAAGCTTTCTTT.